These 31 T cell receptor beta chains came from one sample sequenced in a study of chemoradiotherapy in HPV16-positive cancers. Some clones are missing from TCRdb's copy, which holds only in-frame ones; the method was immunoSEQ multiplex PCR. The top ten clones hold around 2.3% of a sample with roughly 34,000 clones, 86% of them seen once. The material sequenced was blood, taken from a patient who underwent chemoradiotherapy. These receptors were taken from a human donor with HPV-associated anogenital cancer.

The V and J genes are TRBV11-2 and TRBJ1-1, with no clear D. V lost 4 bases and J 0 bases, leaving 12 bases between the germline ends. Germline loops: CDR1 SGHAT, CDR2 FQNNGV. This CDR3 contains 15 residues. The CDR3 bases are TGTGCCAGCAGCTCCACGAAAGGGATGAACACTGAAGCTTTCTTT. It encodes CASSSTKGMNTEAFF.

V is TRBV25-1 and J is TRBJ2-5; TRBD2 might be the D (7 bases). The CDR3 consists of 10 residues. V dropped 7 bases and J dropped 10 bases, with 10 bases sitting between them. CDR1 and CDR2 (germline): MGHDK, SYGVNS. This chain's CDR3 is CASMGGGQYF. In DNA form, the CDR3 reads TGTGCCAGCATGGGAGGGGGCCAGTACTTC.

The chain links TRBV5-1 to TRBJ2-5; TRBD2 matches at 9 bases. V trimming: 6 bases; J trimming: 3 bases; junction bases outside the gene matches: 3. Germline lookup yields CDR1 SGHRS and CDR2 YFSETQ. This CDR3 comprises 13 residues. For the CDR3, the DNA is TGCGCCAGCAAACTAGCGGGCGAAGAGACCCAGTACTTC. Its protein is CASKLAGEETQYF.

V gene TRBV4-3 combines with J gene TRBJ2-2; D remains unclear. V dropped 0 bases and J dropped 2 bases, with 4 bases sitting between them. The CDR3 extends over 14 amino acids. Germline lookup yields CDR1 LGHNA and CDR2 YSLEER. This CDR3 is CASSQEANTGELFF. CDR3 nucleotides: TGCGCCAGCAGCCAAGAGGCAAACACCGGGGAGCTGTTTTTT.

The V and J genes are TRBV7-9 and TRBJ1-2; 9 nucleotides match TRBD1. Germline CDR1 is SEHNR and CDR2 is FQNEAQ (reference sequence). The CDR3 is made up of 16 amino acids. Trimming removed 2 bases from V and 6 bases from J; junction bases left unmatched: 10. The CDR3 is CASSLLVGQGKDGYTF. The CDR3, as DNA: TGTGCCAGCAGCTTATTAGTGGGACAGGGAAAAGATGGCTACACCTTC.

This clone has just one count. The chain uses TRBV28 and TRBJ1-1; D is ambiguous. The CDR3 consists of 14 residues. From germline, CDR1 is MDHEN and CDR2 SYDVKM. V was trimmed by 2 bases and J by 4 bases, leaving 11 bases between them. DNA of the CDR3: TGTGCCAGCAGTTTAGCGACACTACGCACTGAAGCTTTCTTT. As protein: CASSLATLRTEAFF.

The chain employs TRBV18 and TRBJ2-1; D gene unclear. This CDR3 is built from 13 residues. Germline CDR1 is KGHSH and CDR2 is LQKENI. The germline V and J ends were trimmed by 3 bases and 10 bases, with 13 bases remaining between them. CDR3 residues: CASSPPKVSEQFF. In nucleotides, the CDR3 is TGTGCCAGCTCACCTCCTAAGGTATCGGAGCAGTTCTTC.

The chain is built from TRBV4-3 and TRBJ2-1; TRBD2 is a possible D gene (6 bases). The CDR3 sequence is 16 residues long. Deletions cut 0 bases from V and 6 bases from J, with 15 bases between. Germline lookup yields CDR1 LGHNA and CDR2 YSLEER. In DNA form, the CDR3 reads TGCGCCAGCAGCCAAGACCCCAGCGGAGCGGGCAATGAGCAGTTCTTC. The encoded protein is CASSQDPSGAGNEQFF.

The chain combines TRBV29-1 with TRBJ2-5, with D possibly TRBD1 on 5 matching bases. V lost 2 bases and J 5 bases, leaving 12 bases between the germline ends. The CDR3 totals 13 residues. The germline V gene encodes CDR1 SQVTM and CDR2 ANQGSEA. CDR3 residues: CSVESPRAETQYF. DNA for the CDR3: TGCAGCGTTGAAAGCCCCAGGGCGGAGACCCAGTACTTC.

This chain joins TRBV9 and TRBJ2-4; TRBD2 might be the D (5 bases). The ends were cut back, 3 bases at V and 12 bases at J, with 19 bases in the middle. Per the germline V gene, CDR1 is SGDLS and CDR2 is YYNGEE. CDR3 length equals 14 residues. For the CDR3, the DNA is TGTGCCAGCAGCGGACTATCAACGGGCTCTGATCAGTACTTC. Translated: CASSGLSTGSDQYF. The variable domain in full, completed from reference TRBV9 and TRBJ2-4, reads DSGVTQTPKHLITATGQRVTLRCSPRSGDLSVYWYQQSLDQGLQFLIQYYNGEERAKGNILERFSAQQFPDLHSELNLSSLELGDSALYFCASSGLSTGSDQYFGAGTRLSVL.

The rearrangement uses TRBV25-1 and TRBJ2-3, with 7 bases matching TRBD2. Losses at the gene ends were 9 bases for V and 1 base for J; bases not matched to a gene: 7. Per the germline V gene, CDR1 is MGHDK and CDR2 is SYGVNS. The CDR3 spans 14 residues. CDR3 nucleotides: TGTGCCAGTGGTCGCGCGGGGGGCACAGATACGCAGTATTTT. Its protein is CASGRAGGTDTQYF.

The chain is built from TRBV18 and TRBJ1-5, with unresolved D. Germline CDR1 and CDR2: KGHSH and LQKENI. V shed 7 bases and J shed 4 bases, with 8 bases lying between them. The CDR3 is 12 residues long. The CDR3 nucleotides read TGTGCCAGCTGCAGTGAGAATCAGCCCCAGCATTTT. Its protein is CASCSENQPQHF. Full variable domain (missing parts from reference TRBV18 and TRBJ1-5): NAGVMQNPRHLVRRRGQEARLRCSPMKGHSHVYWYRQLPEEGLKFMVYLQKENIIDESGMPKERFSAEFPKEGPSILRIQQVVRGDSAAYFCASCSENQPQHFGDGTRLSIL.

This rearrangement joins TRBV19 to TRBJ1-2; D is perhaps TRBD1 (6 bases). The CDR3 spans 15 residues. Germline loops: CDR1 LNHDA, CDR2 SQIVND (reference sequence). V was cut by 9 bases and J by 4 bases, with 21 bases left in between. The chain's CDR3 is CASQPDRLPLYGYTF. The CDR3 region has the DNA TGTGCCAGCCAACCAGACAGGTTACCCCTCTATGGCTACACCTTC.

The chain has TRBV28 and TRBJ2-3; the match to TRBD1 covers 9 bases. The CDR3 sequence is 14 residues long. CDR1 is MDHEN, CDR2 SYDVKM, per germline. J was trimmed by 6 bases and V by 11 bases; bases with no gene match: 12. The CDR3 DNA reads TGTGCCGCCCACCAGGGGACAGGGAAGGATACGCAGTATTTT. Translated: CAAHQGTGKDTQYF.

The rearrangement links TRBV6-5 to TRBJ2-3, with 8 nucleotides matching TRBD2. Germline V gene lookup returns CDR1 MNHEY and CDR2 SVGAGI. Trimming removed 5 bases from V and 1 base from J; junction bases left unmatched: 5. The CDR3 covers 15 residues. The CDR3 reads CASSIEAGGTDTQYF. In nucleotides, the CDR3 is TGTGCCAGCAGTATAGAAGCGGGGGGCACAGATACGCAGTATTTT.

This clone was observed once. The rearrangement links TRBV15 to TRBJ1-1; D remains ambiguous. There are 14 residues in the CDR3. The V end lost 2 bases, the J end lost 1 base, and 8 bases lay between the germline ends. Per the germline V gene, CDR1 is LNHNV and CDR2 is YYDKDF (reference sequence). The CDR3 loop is CATSRPLKNTEAFF. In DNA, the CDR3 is TGTGCCACCAGCAGACCTCTTAAGAACACTGAAGCTTTCTTT.

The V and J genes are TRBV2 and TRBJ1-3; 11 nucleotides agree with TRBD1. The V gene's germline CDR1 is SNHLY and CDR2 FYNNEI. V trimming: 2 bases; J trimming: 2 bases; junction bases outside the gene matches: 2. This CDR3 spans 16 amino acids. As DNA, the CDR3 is TGTGCCAGCAGTGAAAGGGGACAGGGGGCTGGAAACACCATATATTTT. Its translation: CASSERGQGAGNTIYF.

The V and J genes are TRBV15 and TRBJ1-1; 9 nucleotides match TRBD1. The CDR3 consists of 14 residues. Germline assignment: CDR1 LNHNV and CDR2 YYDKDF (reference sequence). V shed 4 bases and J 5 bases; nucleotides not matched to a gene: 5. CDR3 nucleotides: TGTGCCACCAGCACACAGGGGGCTTTAACTGAAGCTTTCTTT. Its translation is CATSTQGALTEAFF. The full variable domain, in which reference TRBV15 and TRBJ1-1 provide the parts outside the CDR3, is DAMVIQNPRYQVTQFGKPVTLSCSQTLNHNVMYWYQQKSSQAPKLLFHYYDKDFNNEADTPDNFQSRRPNTSFCFLDIRSPGLGDTAMYLCATSTQGALTEAFFGQGTRLTVV.

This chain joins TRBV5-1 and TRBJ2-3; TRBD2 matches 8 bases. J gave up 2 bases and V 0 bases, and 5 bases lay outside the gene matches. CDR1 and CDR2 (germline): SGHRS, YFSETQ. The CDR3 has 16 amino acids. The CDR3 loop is CASSLGRSGNTDTQYF. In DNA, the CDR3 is TGCGCCAGCAGCTTGGGCCGTAGCGGGAACACAGATACGCAGTATTTT.

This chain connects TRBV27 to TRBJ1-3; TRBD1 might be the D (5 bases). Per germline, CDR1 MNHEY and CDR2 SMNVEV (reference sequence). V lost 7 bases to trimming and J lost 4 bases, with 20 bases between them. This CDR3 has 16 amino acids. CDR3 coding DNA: TGTGCCAGCAAACCCGACCCAGGGTTCTCAGGAAACACCATATATTTT. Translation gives CASKPDPGFSGNTIYF.

The CDR3 DNA reads as TGTGCCAGCAGCCCAGGGGGGGACTATGGCTACACCTTC. Its translation is CASSPGGDYGYTF. V and J are TRBV5-6 and TRBJ1-2; 7 bases match TRBD1. From germline, CDR1 is SGHDT and CDR2 YYEEEE. The V segment lost 4 bases and the J segment 3 bases; nucleotides outside the gene matches: 3. This CDR3 spans 13 amino acids.

CDR3 nucleotides: TGTGCCAGCAGCGATAAAACAGTGAACACTGAAGCTTTCTTT. Translation: CASSDKTVNTEAFF. The chain is built from TRBV27 and TRBJ1-1; no clear D. The CDR3 spans 14 residues. Deletions cut 6 bases from V and 0 bases from J, with 11 bases between. Germline V lookup: CDR1 MNHEY, CDR2 SMNVEV (reference sequence).

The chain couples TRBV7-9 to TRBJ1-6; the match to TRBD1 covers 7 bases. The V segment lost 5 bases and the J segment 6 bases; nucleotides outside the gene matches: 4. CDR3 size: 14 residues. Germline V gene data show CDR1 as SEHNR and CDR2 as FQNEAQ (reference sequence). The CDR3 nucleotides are TGTGCCAGCAGCCTCGGGACAGCTAATTCACCCCTCCACTTT. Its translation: CASSLGTANSPLHF.

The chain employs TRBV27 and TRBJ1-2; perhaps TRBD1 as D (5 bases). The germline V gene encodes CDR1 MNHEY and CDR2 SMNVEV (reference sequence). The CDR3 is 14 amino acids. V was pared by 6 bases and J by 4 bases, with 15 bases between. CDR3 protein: CASSASRGGYGYTF. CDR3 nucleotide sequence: TGTGCCAGCAGCGCCTCAAGGGGCGGCTATGGCTACACCTTC.

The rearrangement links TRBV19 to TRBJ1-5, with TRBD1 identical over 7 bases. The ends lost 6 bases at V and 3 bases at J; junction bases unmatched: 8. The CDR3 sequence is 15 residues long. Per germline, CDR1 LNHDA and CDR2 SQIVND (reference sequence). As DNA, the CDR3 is TGTGCCAGTAGAGGCGAGGGGGCGATCAATCAGCCCCAGCATTTT. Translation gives CASRGEGAINQPQHF.

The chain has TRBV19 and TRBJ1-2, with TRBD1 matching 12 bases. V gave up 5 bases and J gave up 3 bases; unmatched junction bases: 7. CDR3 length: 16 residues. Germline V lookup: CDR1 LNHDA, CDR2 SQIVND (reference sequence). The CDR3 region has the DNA TGTGCCAGTAGTGGGACAGGGGGCGCGGAGGACTATGGCTACACCTTC. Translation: CASSGTGGAEDYGYTF.

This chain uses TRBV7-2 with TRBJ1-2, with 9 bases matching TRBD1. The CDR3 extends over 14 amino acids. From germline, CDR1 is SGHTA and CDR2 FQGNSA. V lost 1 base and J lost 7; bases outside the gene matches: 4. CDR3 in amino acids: CASSLGGTGFGYTF. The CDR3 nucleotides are TGTGCCAGCAGCTTAGGGGGGACAGGGTTTGGCTACACCTTC. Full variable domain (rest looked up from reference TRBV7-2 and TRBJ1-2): GAGVSQSPSNKVTEKGKDVELRCDPISGHTALYWYRQSLGQGLEFLIYFQGNSAPDKSGLPSDRFSAERTGGSVSTLTIQRTQQEDSAVYLCASSLGGTGFGYTFGSGTRLTVV.

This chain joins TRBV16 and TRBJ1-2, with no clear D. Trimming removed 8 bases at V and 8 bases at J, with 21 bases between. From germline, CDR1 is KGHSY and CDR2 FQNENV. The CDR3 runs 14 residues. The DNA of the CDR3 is TGTGCCAGCGGAAGACTGTCAGGAGCCTACGGCTACACCTTC. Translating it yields CASGRLSGAYGYTF.

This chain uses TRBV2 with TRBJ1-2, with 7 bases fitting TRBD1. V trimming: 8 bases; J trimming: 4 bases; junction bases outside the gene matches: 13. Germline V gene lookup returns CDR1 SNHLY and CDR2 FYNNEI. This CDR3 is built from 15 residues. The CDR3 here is CASSHPGQSIYGYTF. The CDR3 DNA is TGTGCCAGCTCGCATCCGGGACAGTCTATCTATGGCTACACCTTC.

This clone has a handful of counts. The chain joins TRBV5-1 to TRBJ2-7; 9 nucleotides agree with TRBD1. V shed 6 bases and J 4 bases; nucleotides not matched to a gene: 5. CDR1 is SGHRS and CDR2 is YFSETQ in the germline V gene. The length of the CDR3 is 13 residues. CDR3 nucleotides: TGCGCCAGCAAGGGACAGGGAGTTTACGAGCAGTACTTC. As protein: CASKGQGVYEQYF.

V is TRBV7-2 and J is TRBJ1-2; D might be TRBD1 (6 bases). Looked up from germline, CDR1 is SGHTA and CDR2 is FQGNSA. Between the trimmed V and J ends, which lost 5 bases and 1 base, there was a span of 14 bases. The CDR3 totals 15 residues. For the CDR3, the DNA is TGTGCCAGCAGCGACATGGACAGAATTAACTATGGCTACACCTTC. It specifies CASSDMDRINYGYTF.